This entry lists 22 T cell receptor beta chains sequenced from one sample in a study of early T cells in non-severe SARS-CoV-2 infection. TCRdb re-called the 5' RACE reads with MiXCR, one entry per CDR3 protein. This table holds about 110,000 distinct CDR3 sequences, about 12% found once. The source material was whole blood. The receptor set was obtained from an adult who was a healthcare worker with PCR-confirmed SARS-CoV-2 infection or an uninfected control (not recorded which).

The table lists this clonotype with a few counts. This chain links TRBV29-1 with TRBJ2-5; D is undetermined. V shed 7 bases and J shed 4 bases, with 16 bases lying between them. Germline lookup yields CDR1 SQVTM and CDR2 ANQGSEA. The CDR3 totals 13 residues. The CDR3 region is CSGSGRLRETQYF. CDR3 nucleotide sequence: TGCAGCGGATCCGGACGGCTCCGAGAGACCCAGTACTTC.

This clonotype was seen many times. The V call is TRBV2, the J call TRBJ2-7; D is unresolved. V dropped 3 bases and J dropped 6 bases, with 6 bases sitting between them. The germline V gene encodes CDR1 SNHLY and CDR2 FYNNEI. This CDR3 has 11 residues. The CDR3 bases are TGTGCCAGCAGTGACTGGGGCGAGCAGTACTTC. Protein product: CASSDWGEQYF.

This clonotype was seen a few times. Relative to the germline gene, one junction end is altered; a read error may explain this. This chain joins TRBV6-6 and TRBJ2-4, with D perhaps TRBD1 (5 bases). The CDR3 is 15 residues long. Germline CDR1 and CDR2: MNHNY and SVGAGI (reference sequence). In nucleotides, the CDR3 is TGTGCCAGCAGTAACTCCGTGGGGCAGAGGAACATTCAGTACTTC. Protein product: CASSNSVGQRNIQYF.

This clonotype was recorded at least ten times. V is TRBV7-6 and J is TRBJ2-2, with TRBD2 identical over 10 bases. The germline CDR1 and CDR2 sequences are SGHVS and FNYEAQ. With 4 bases clipped from V and 5 bases from J, the junction kept 10 bases outside the gene matches. This CDR3 is built from 17 residues. CDR3 loop: CASSSIPSGGITGELFF. The CDR3 DNA follows: TGTGCCAGCAGCTCCATCCCTAGCGGGGGAATAACCGGGGAGCTGTTTTTT.

This clonotype was detected a few times. This chain connects TRBV25-1 to TRBJ2-3; maybe TRBD2 (7 bases). Germline lookup yields CDR1 MGHDK and CDR2 SYGVNS. V was pared by 2 bases and J by 4 bases, with 13 bases between. This CDR3 region has 15 residues. This chain's CDR3 is CASSEGGGPADTQYF. In nucleotides, the CDR3 is TGTGCCAGCAGTGAAGGGGGGGGCCCGGCAGATACGCAGTATTTT.

The chain uses TRBV14 and TRBJ2-1; perhaps TRBD2 as D (5 bases). The CDR3 has 16 amino acids. The germline V gene has CDR1 SGHDN and CDR2 FVKESK. Trimming pared 1 base from V and 7 bases from J, leaving 17 bases between. The CDR3 region is CASSQAWESHFNEQFF. DNA of the CDR3: TGTGCCAGCAGCCAAGCTTGGGAGTCTCATTTTAATGAGCAGTTCTTC.

In its sample, this clonotype was seen a few times. J is TRBJ2-4 and V is TRBV7-8; D uncertain. Deletions cut 1 base from V and 6 bases from J, with 19 bases between. In germline, CDR1 is SGHVS, CDR2 FQNEAQ. CDR3 length equals 17 residues. CDR3 region: CASSLGSAGTPRNIQYF. CDR3 bases: TGTGCCAGCAGCTTAGGGTCCGCAGGAACCCCTAGAAACATTCAGTACTTC.

In its sample, this clonotype was seen a few times. The chain combines TRBV12-3 or TRBV12-4 with TRBJ1-1; the D gene is possibly TRBD1 (6 bases). The V and J ends lost 2 bases and 4 bases respectively, with 14 bases between them. The CDR3 loop spans 15 amino acids. The CDR3 protein is CASSLIQGEVTEAFF. In DNA, the CDR3 is TGTGCCAGCAGTTTAATACAGGGCGAGGTCACTGAAGCTTTCTTT.

This clonotype came up many times. The V and J genes are TRBV29-1 and TRBJ2-3, with 10 bases aligning to TRBD1. Per the germline V gene, CDR1 is SQVTM and CDR2 is ANQGSEA. Trimming cost V 7 bases and J 1 base; bases outside gene matches: 2. This CDR3 spans 13 amino acids. In DNA, the CDR3 is TGCAGCGGGGACAGGGGAGGCACAGATACGCAGTATTTT. Its translation is CSGDRGGTDTQYF.

This rearrangement joins TRBV11-3 to TRBJ2-1; tentatively, D is TRBD1 (6 bases). CDR1 and CDR2 (germline): SGHNT, YENEEA. Deletions cut 5 bases from V and 6 bases from J, with 20 bases between. The CDR3 is made up of 16 amino acids. The CDR3 is CASSSLGGQGPNEQFF. CDR3 DNA: TGTGCCAGCAGCAGCTTAGGGGGACAAGGGCCCAATGAGCAGTTCTTC.

This clonotype was seen at least ten times. The CDR3 loop reads CASSFRDRVWPQHF. For the CDR3, the DNA is TGTGCCAGCAGTTTCCGGGACAGAGTGTGGCCCCAGCATTTT. V is TRBV12-3 or TRBV12-4 and J is TRBJ1-5; 7 nucleotides align to TRBD1. Germline trimming cut 3 bases from V and 9 bases from J; bases unmatched to any gene: 8. This CDR3 has 14 residues.

This clonotype was seen more than once but under ten times. The CDR3 sequence is CASSRAGTSAYEQYF. Here the CDR3 DNA reads TGTGCCAGCAGCCGTGCCGGGACTAGCGCATACGAGCAGTACTTC. This chain connects TRBV11-2 to TRBJ2-7, with 10 nucleotides matching TRBD2. This CDR3 is built from 15 residues. V shed 5 bases, J shed 4 bases, and the junction held 8 bases outside the gene matches. CDR1 is SGHAT and CDR2 is FQNNGV in the germline V gene.

V is TRBV29-1 and J is TRBJ2-1; D unresolved. The V gene lost 7 bases and the J gene lost 4 bases, with 14 bases spanning the gap. Germline V gene lookup returns CDR1 SQVTM and CDR2 ANQGSEA. This CDR3 is 13 amino acids long. DNA of the CDR3: TGCAGCGCTTCCCAGCTTGATTACAATGAGCAGTTCTTC. Its translation is CSASQLDYNEQFF.

This clonotype was detected only a few times. This chain connects TRBV12-3 or TRBV12-4 to TRBJ2-3; 8 nucleotides align to TRBD2. CDR3 size: 17 residues. Unmatched junction bases numbered 11, after V lost 2 bases and J lost 4 bases. The CDR3 loop reads CASSLRASGRAADTQYF. CDR3 nucleotide sequence: TGTGCCAGCAGTTTAAGGGCTAGCGGGCGGGCAGCAGATACGCAGTATTTT.

Worth noting for this clonotype: The conserved phenylalanine or tryptophan is not found at the CDR3 terminus, so this likely reflects a read error. The chain links TRBV5-1 to TRBJ1-1, with D perhaps matching TRBD1 (5 bases). The CDR3 runs 13 residues. The germline V gene encodes CDR1 SGHRS and CDR2 YFSETQ. Trimming removed 3 bases at V and 5 bases at J, with 11 bases between. The chain's CDR3 is CASSWEGQTEAFS. The CDR3 DNA sequence: TGCGCCAGCAGCTGGGAGGGGCAGACTGAAGCTTTCTCT.

Ten or more counts support this clonotype. V gene TRBV20-1 combines with J gene TRBJ1-1, with D perhaps TRBD1 (6 bases). Germline CDR1 DFQATT, CDR2 SNEGSKA (reference sequence). With 6 bases removed from V and 3 bases from J, the gap between germline ends came to 14 bases. This CDR3 is 13 amino acids long. CDR3 in DNA: TGCAGTGCCAGGGGTCTTAAGGACACTGAAGCTTTCTTT. Amino acid sequence: CSARGLKDTEAFF.

The gene calls are TRBV3-1 and TRBJ2-1; weak D call: TRBD2 (6 bases). Germline V gene lookup returns CDR1 LGHDT and CDR2 YNNKEL (reference sequence). The CDR3 spans 14 residues. V gave up 1 base and J gave up 2 bases, with 6 bases separating them. The CDR3 is CASSQGGAYNEQFF. For the CDR3, the DNA is TGTGCCAGCAGCCAAGGGGGGGCCTACAATGAGCAGTTCTTC.

The chain joins TRBV15 to TRBJ2-5; D possibly corresponds to TRBD2 (6 bases). The CDR3 spans 13 residues. In germline, CDR1 is LNHNV, CDR2 YYDKDF (reference sequence). V lost 0 bases and J lost 4, with 6 bases in between. The CDR3 loop is CATSRDGRETQYF. Here the CDR3 DNA reads TGTGCCACCAGCAGAGACGGGAGAGAGACCCAGTACTTC.

The V call is TRBV9, the J call TRBJ1-6; maybe TRBD1 (5 bases). V dropped 3 bases and J dropped 4 bases, with 8 bases sitting between them. The CDR3 runs 14 residues. Germline CDR1 reads SGDLS; CDR2 reads YYNGEE. CDR3 sequence: CASSAEGYNSPLHF. The CDR3 DNA reads as TGTGCCAGCAGCGCGGAGGGGTATAATTCACCCCTCCACTTT. Together with reference TRBV9 and TRBJ1-6, the CDR3 gives the full variable domain: DSGVTQTPKHLITATGQRVTLRCSPRSGDLSVYWYQQSLDQGLQFLIQYYNGEERAKGNILERFSAQQFPDLHSELNLSSLELGDSALYFCASSAEGYNSPLHFGNGTRLTVT.

This clonotype was seen a few times. The V call is TRBV6-5, the J call TRBJ2-4; tentatively, D is TRBD1 (6 bases). V was cut by 6 bases and J by 1 base, with 16 bases left in between. The CDR3 length is 16 residues. Germline values: CDR1 MNHEY, CDR2 SVGAGI. CDR3 sequence (DNA): TGTGCCAGCAGCCAGGGAGCTCAGGGGGCCAAAAACATTCAGTACTTC. Translation: CASSQGAQGAKNIQYF.

This clonotype has at least ten counts. This chain links TRBV29-1 with TRBJ2-2; 15 bases are a match to TRBD2. V shed 4 bases, J shed 7 bases, and the junction held 4 bases outside the gene matches. Germline-derived CDR1 and CDR2 are SQVTM and ANQGSEA. The CDR3 totals 15 residues. CDR3 protein: CSVGGLAGGIGELFF. CDR3 bases: TGCAGCGTTGGAGGACTAGCGGGAGGGATCGGGGAGCTGTTTTTT.

This clonotype occurred many times. The rearrangement links TRBV13 to TRBJ2-2, with D possibly matching TRBD2 (5 bases). The germline V and J ends were trimmed by 5 bases and 6 bases, with 13 bases remaining between them. CDR3 length: 14 amino acids. CDR1 is PRHDT, CDR2 FYEKMQ, per germline (reference sequence). CDR3 coding DNA: TGTGCCAGCAGCATCACTAGTTTGCCCGGGGAGCTGTTTTTT. Translating it yields CASSITSLPGELFF.